Each of the 20 T cell receptor beta chains below was sequenced from the same sample in a study of graft-versus-host responses after intestinal transplantation. Assay: immunoSEQ multiplex PCR; the TCRdb copy retains only in-frame clones and omits some. The top ten clones hold over 0.95% of a sample with around 100,000 clones, over 75% of them seen once. These receptors have no known antigen. Material: unstimulated CD4+ T cells sorted from spleen or lymph node cells, obtained before transplant. The receptors shown here come from a human donor who was the organ donor for an intestinal transplant.

The CDR3, as DNA: TGTGCCAGCAGCCCGACGTCCTGGAGTTCACCCCTCCACTTT. This encodes CASSPTSWSSPLHF. This chain connects TRBV7-2 to TRBJ1-6; D ambiguous. Between the trimmed V and J ends, which lost 5 bases and 9 bases, there was a span of 14 bases. The CDR3 runs to 14 residues. Germline CDR1 is SGHTA and CDR2 is FQGNSA.

V usage is TRBV6-1 and J usage is TRBJ2-5; D unclear. The better agreement between TRBJ2-7 and the DNA end casts doubt on the J call. This CDR3 is 13 amino acids long. The germline V gene encodes CDR1 MNHNS and CDR2 SASEGT. CDR3 sequence (DNA): TGTGCCACTCAGAAAACAACAGCCTACGAGCAGTACTTC. Its protein is CATQKTTAYEQYF.

The V call is TRBV23-1, the J call TRBJ2-7; tentatively, D is TRBD1 or TRBD2 (6 bases each). TRBV23-1 is an ORF for which the function is uncertain. V shed 0 bases and J shed 0 bases, with 12 bases lying between them. This CDR3 has 16 amino acids. This CDR3 is CASSQSSGGHSYEQYF. Here the CDR3 DNA reads TGCGCCAGCAGTCAATCATCCGGGGGCCACTCCTACGAGCAGTACTTC.

This chain connects TRBV7-2 to TRBJ1-2; 8 nucleotides line up with TRBD1. This CDR3 has 15 amino acids. Germline CDR1 and CDR2: SGHTA and FQGNSA. Trimming at V came to 4 bases and at J to 5 bases, leaving 9 bases not matched to a gene. The CDR3 sequence is CASSSQTGTGYGYTF. In DNA form, the CDR3 reads TGTGCCAGCAGCTCACAAACCGGGACAGGATATGGCTACACCTTC.

This rearrangement joins TRBV19 to TRBJ1-2; D is unresolved. This CDR3 has 15 amino acids. The V gene lost 4 bases and the J gene lost 6 bases, with 18 bases spanning the gap. Germline assignment: CDR1 LNHDA and CDR2 SQIVND (reference sequence). CDR3 sequence (DNA): TGTGCCAGTAGTACCGAGAGCGCTACGAGGGATGGCTACACCTTC. It encodes CASSTESATRDGYTF.

This clone is judged medium-sized. This rearrangement joins TRBV28 to TRBJ1-3; 10 nucleotides match TRBD1. The CDR3 consists of 15 residues. Germline trimming cut 3 bases from V and 4 bases from J; bases unmatched to any gene: 3. Germline V CDR1 and CDR2: MDHEN, SYDVKM. CDR3 DNA: TGTGCCAGCAGTTTCGGGACAGGGGTAGGAAACACCATATATTTT. This encodes CASSFGTGVGNTIYF.

The chain carries TRBV7-9 and TRBJ2-3, with a tentative D call TRBD2 (6 bases). The CDR3 has 15 residues. Trimming removed 1 base at V and 2 bases at J, with 10 bases between. Germline assignment: CDR1 SEHNR and CDR2 FQNEAQ (reference sequence). The CDR3 DNA is TGTGCCAGCAGCTTAGTGGGGGGACTCACAGATACGCAGTATTTT. It codes for CASSLVGGLTDTQYF. The full variable domain, in which reference TRBV7-9 and TRBJ2-3 provide the parts outside the CDR3, is DTGVSQNPRHKITKRGQNVTFRCDPISEHNRLYWYRQTLGQGPEFLTYFQNEAQLEKSRLLSDRFSAERPKGSFSTLEIQRTEQGDSAMYLCASSLVGGLTDTQYFGPGTRLTVL.

As DNA, the CDR3 is TGTGCCTGGAGTGTAGTACAGGGTATTTCACCCCTCCACTTT. Encoded protein: CAWSVVQGISPLHF. The chain recombines TRBV30 with TRBJ1-6; TRBD1 might be the D (6 bases). This CDR3 has 14 residues. V dropped 0 bases and J dropped 9 bases, with 12 bases sitting between them. The germline gives CDR1 GTSNPN, CDR2 SVGIG (reference sequence). The full variable domain, in which reference TRBV30 and TRBJ1-6 provide the parts outside the CDR3, is SQTIHQWPATLVQPVGSPLSLECTVEGTSNPNLYWYRQAAGRGLQLLFYSVGIGQISSEVPQNLSASRPQDRQFILSSKKLLLSDSGFYLCAWSVVQGISPLHFGNGTRLTVT.

This rearrangement joins TRBV18 to TRBJ2-6; TRBD1 agrees at 7 bases. The CDR3 extends over 17 amino acids. Germline trimming cut 6 bases from V and 0 bases from J; bases unmatched to any gene: 8. The germline gives CDR1 KGHSH, CDR2 LQKENI. The CDR3 here is CASSRTGPSSGANVLTF. The CDR3 bases are TGTGCCAGCTCCCGGACAGGCCCCAGCTCTGGGGCCAACGTCCTGACTTTC.

The table lists this clone with a count of one. V usage is TRBV6-4 and J usage is TRBJ1-1; D not resolved. This CDR3 has 13 residues. Germline V CDR1 and CDR2: MRHNA, SNTAGT. Trimming removed 4 bases at V and 4 bases at J, with 10 bases between. This CDR3 is CASSVRVSTEAFF. The CDR3 DNA is TGTGCCAGCAGTGTGAGGGTCAGCACTGAAGCTTTCTTT.

The chain recombines TRBV10-2 with TRBJ1-1, with 10 bases identical to TRBD1. Germline CDR1 reads WSHSY; CDR2 reads SAAADI. The V segment lost 6 bases and the J segment 1 base; nucleotides outside the gene matches: 5. This CDR3 region has 15 residues. The CDR3 sequence is CASREGQGKNTEAFF. The CDR3 DNA sequence: TGCGCCAGCAGAGAGGGACAGGGGAAGAACACTGAAGCTTTCTTT.

The CDR3 nucleotides read TGCGCCAGCCCGACAGGGGATAATTCACCCCTCCACTTT. It codes for CASPTGDNSPLHF. This chain connects TRBV23-1 to TRBJ1-6, with TRBD1 identical over 8 bases. TRBV23-1 has ORF status, its function being uncertain. Trimming at V came to 8 bases and at J to 5 bases, leaving 2 bases not matched to a gene. The CDR3 contains 13 residues.

The chain combines TRBV7-8 with TRBJ1-5, with D maybe TRBD1 (6 bases). Germline CDR1 and CDR2: SGHVS and FQNEAQ. V was clipped by 2 bases and J by 5 bases, with 16 bases between them. The CDR3 totals 16 residues. The CDR3 DNA follows: TGTGCCAGCAGCTTAAGACAGGCTTCCCTCGATCAGCCCCAGCATTTT. Amino acids: CASSLRQASLDQPQHF. Together with reference TRBV7-8 and TRBJ1-5, the CDR3 gives the full variable domain: GAGVSQSPRYKVAKRGQDVALRCDPISGHVSLFWYQQALGQGPEFLTYFQNEAQLDKSGLPSDRFFAERPEGSVSTLKIQRTQQEDSAVYLCASSLRQASLDQPQHFGDGTRLSIL.

The chain joins TRBV14 to TRBJ2-1, with D unclear. V was trimmed by 4 bases and J by 0 bases, leaving 13 bases between them. The CDR3 has 16 amino acids. In germline, CDR1 is SGHDN, CDR2 FVKESK. The CDR3 DNA reads as TGTGCCAGCAGCCCTCCATTTATTAGCTCCTACAATGAGCAGTTCTTC. This encodes CASSPPFISSYNEQFF.

This chain uses TRBV6-1 with TRBJ1-6; D remains unclear. Germline lookup yields CDR1 MNHNS and CDR2 SASEGT. This CDR3 has 14 residues. Trimming pared 6 bases from V and 2 bases from J, leaving 8 bases between. As DNA, the CDR3 is TGTGCCAGCAGCGCAGGACCCTATAATTCACCCCTCCACTTT. Protein: CASSAGPYNSPLHF.

The CDR3 nucleotides read TGTGCCACCATACGCACAGATACGCAGTATTTT. Translated, it gives CATIRTDTQYF. V usage is TRBV2 and J usage is TRBJ2-3; D not certain. Germline V gene lookup returns CDR1 SNHLY and CDR2 FYNNEI. The V end was cut by 10 bases, the J end by 1 base, with 6 bases between. The CDR3 sequence is 11 residues long.

The chain employs TRBV30 and TRBJ2-2; D is uncertain. V lost 0 bases and J lost 3, with 5 bases in between. The CDR3 is 13 residues long. CDR1 and CDR2 from the germline V gene are GTSNPN and SVGIG (reference sequence). The CDR3 reads CAWSVLYTGELFF. The CDR3 coding sequence is TGTGCCTGGAGTGTACTTTACACCGGGGAGCTGTTTTTT. The full variable domain, its missing parts supplied by reference TRBV30 and TRBJ2-2, is SQTIHQWPATLVQPVGSPLSLECTVEGTSNPNLYWYRQAAGRGLQLLFYSVGIGQISSEVPQNLSASRPQDRQFILSSKKLLLSDSGFYLCAWSVLYTGELFFGEGSRLTVL.

The chain uses TRBV5-6 and TRBJ1-2; D gene ambiguous. The V and J ends lost 0 bases and 4 bases respectively, with 10 bases between them. The CDR3 contains 14 residues. Germline loops: CDR1 SGHDT, CDR2 YYEEEE. The CDR3 sequence: CASSLVSFVYGYTF. In nucleotides, the CDR3 is TGTGCCAGCAGCTTGGTGTCGTTTGTCTATGGCTACACCTTC.

The rearrangement joins TRBV15 to TRBJ2-1, with 9 bases that match TRBD1. Per germline, CDR1 LNHNV and CDR2 YYDKDF (reference sequence). This CDR3 is built from 13 residues. V lost 3 bases and J lost 8; bases outside the gene matches: 2. For the CDR3, the DNA is TGTGCCACCAGCAGGGGGACAGGGTATGAGCAGTTCTTC. Translated, it gives CATSRGTGYEQFF.

The chain uses TRBV4-2 and TRBJ2-7; D ambiguous. V lost 4 bases and J 1 base, leaving 11 bases between the germline ends. CDR1 LGHNA and CDR2 YNFKEQ come from the germline V gene. The CDR3 consists of 14 residues. The CDR3 region is CASSPPEPSYEQYF. The CDR3 DNA reads as TGTGCCAGCAGCCCCCCAGAGCCTTCCTACGAGCAGTACTTC.